This T cell receptor beta chain originates from a study of CD8+ T cells in alopecia areata. Overall study context: Oral tofacitinib, 5 to 10 mg twice daily, was given in an open-label trial.

Germline CDR1 MNHEY, CDR2 SMNVEV (reference sequence). The V end was cut by 7 bases, the J end by 8 bases, with 20 bases between. This CDR3 has 14 amino acids. The treatment: oral pan-JAK inhibitor, 5-10 mg twice daily. Both CD4+ and CD8+ T cells were separated by sorting PBMCs. Investigators isolated RNA and reverse transcribed it into cDNA to act as the sequencing template. TCRdb's table, derived via immunoSEQ multiplex PCR, lists solely in-frame clones and lacks some. The repertoire holds 150,000 to 200,000 clones, with 50% to 75% as singletons. The input for sequencing was CD4+ T cells sorted from blood, taken at approximately week 60, from a patient treated with tofacitinib. The clonotype comes from a human donor with alopecia areata. This chain connects TRBV27 to TRBJ1-2; perhaps TRBD1 as D (5 bases). CDR3 residues: CASKPQTDSWGYTF. The CDR3 nucleotides are TGTGCCAGCAAACCCCAGACAGACTCATGGGGCTACACCTTC.